Here is one T cell receptor beta chain with its context. This sample stems from a study of blood T cell repertoires in COVID-19. Looking at the study overall: Acute and convalescent COVID-19 samples came from the United States, Italy and Spain. T cells, B-cell-depleted T cells, or PBMCs supplied cDNA or gDNA.

Original processing methods: Estimates of nucleated cell counts were drawn from the amplification of reference gene primers. Profiled with immunoSEQ multiplex PCR; TCRdb holds only in-frame clones, not every one. The V and J calls and the clone size are those of that table, but D and trimming were determined from the DNA. The table has just under 350,000 clones, 80% to 90% seen once; the top ten hold about 6%. This CDR3 is 16 amino acids long. Trimming removed 5 bases from V and 5 bases from J; junction bases left unmatched: 12. Per germline, CDR1 LNHDA and CDR2 SQIVND (reference sequence). Seattle's cohort entered during active infection and was followed longitudinally.

The chain has TRBV19 and TRBJ1-5, with TRBD1 matching over 7 bases. Specimen: peripheral blood. The source of this sequence is a woman between 45 and 60 years old with COVID-19, enrolled during active disease. CDR3 DNA sequence: TGTGCCAGTAGTTCGGGACAGCGAACCGGGTATCAGCCCCAGCATTTT. This translates into CASSSGQRTGYQPQHF.